This TCR beta chain was sequenced in a study of blood T cell repertoires in COVID-19. Study in general: Acute and convalescent COVID-19 samples came from the United States, Italy and Spain. PBMCs, B-cell-depleted T cells, or T cells provided the cDNA or gDNA that made up the material.

Trimming took 8 bases from V and 10 from J; bases not matched to a gene: 11. There are 14 residues in the CDR3. The germline V gene has CDR1 MNHEY and CDR2 SVGAGI. Methods used by the authors: Nucleated cell number was recorded as an estimate derived from reference gene primer amplification. Here immunoSEQ multiplex PCR was the method, and the copy in TCRdb shows in-frame clones only, minus some. V and J calls and clone size follow that table, whereas D and trimming were derived from the DNA. The sample has a few hundred thousand clones; about 88% are singletons. The gene calls are TRBV6-5 and TRBJ1-6, with 7 bases that match TRBD1. Sample: peripheral blood. The clonotype was recovered from a woman aged 70-85 years with active or convalescent COVID-19. CDR3 residues: CASALGGLGSPLHF. Here the CDR3 DNA reads TGTGCCAGCGCTTTAGGGGGCTTGGGCTCACCCCTCCACTTT.